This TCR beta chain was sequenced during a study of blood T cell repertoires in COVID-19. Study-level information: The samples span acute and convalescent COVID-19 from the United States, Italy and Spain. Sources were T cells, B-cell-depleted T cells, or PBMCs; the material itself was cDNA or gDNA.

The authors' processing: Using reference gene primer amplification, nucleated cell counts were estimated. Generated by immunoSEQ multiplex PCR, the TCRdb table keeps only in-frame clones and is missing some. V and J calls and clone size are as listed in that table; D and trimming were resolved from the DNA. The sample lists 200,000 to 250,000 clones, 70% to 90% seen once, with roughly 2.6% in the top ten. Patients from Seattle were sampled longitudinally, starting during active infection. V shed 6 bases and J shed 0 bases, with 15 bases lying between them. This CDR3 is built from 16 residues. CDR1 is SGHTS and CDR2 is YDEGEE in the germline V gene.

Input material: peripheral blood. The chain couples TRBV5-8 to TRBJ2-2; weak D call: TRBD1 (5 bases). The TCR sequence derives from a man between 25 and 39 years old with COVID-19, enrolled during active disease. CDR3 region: CASTLWGDANTGELFF. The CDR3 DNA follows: TGTGCCAGCACCCTGTGGGGCGACGCGAACACCGGGGAGCTGTTTTTT.